The present entry profiles one T cell receptor (beta chain) with its context. Its specificity is not known. PBMCs, at least 6.5 million per sample, were isolated. Next came a second PCR, run for about 7 to 12 cycles, which used a sample-barcoded 5' primer along with a J-beta primer mix. TCRdb recomputed calls from the 5' RACE reads with MiXCR, one row per CDR3 protein. This table holds 1.5 million to 2 million distinct CDR3 sequences, just under 50% found once. These data come from a study of blood T cells in healthy people across ages. In the study overall: Roughly one uniquely barcoded beta molecule per two T cells was captured. General study results and limits: Unsorted PBMCs ruled out conclusive naive versus antigen-experienced comparison. In older individuals, TCR beta diversity per million T cells was lower, falling roughly linearly with age.

V was pared by 2 bases and J by 0 bases, with 14 bases between. CDR3 size: 17 residues. Germline lookup yields CDR1 MNHEY and CDR2 SMNVEV (reference sequence). The rearrangement joins TRBV27 to TRBJ1-5; no clear D gene. The sequence came from a woman aged 40 to 50 in good health. The source material was blood. CDR3 residues: CASSLRPITNSNQPQHF. Here the CDR3 DNA reads TGTGCCAGCAGTTTAAGGCCGATCACCAATAGCAATCAGCCCCAGCATTTT.